A single sample is the source of the 15 T cell receptor beta chains below, sequenced in a study of Graves' ophthalmopathy and Graves' hyperthyroidism. Researchers took RNA transcripts and amplified TCR beta CDR3 regions from them. An opening RT-PCR round employed HTBI primers and preceded a second-round multiplex PCR. TCRdb ran MiXCR on the multiplex PCR reads and lists one entry per CDR3 protein. The data hold a few hundred thousand distinct CDR3 sequences, with about 35% observed a single time. Source material: peripheral blood or thyroid tissue (not recorded which). The receptor set was obtained from an adult man with Graves' hyperthyroidism.

There are many counts of this clonotype. V is TRBV19 and J is TRBJ2-6; D uncertain. The CDR3 is 15 residues long. Germline V gene sequence: CDR1 LNHDA, CDR2 SQIVND (reference sequence). Trimming took off 6 bases at V and 0 bases at J, with 9 bases between the two ends. CDR3 DNA: TGTGCCAGTAGCGCGGACGGCTCTGGGGCCAACGTCCTGACTTTC. Translated: CASSADGSGANVLTF.

This clonotype was observed many times. The V and J genes are TRBV24-1 and TRBJ2-2; D unresolved. V was shortened by 7 bases and J by 0 bases, with 11 bases between the two germline ends. This CDR3 spans 15 amino acids. CDR1 is KGHDR, CDR2 SFDVKD, per germline. The CDR3 region is CATRAVGANTGELFF. For the CDR3, the DNA is TGTGCCACCAGGGCGGTTGGGGCGAACACCGGGGAGCTGTTTTTT.

This clonotype was seen repeatedly, ten times or more. V usage is TRBV7-6 and J usage is TRBJ2-2, with 7 bases identical to TRBD1. After removal of 3 bases from V and 5 bases from J, the junction contained 9 bases not matched to a gene. The CDR3 consists of 16 residues. Looked up from germline, CDR1 is SGHVS and CDR2 is FNYEAQ. The CDR3, as DNA: TGTGCCAGCAGCTTGCTGCCGGACAGGTTAACCGGGGAGCTGTTTTTT. This translates into CASSLLPDRLTGELFF.

This clonotype was found many times. V is TRBV4-2 and J is TRBJ2-7, with 12 bases identical to TRBD2. V was clipped by 1 base and J by 0 bases; unmatched bases: 1. This CDR3 has 16 amino acids. Germline-derived CDR1 and CDR2 are LGHNA and YNFKEQ. CDR3 bases: TGTGCCAGCAGCCAAGCACTAGCGGGGGGCTCCTACGAGCAGTACTTC. Protein sequence: CASSQALAGGSYEQYF.

This clonotype was counted at least ten times. This chain connects TRBV9 to TRBJ1-2, with TRBD1 identical over 10 bases. CDR1 and CDR2 from the germline V gene are SGDLS and YYNGEE. The ends lost 4 bases at V and 5 bases at J; junction bases unmatched: 8. The CDR3 covers 15 residues. DNA for the CDR3: TGTGCCAGCAGCACCGCAGACAGGGGGCCTTATGGCTACACCTTC. Its protein product is CASSTADRGPYGYTF.

This clonotype was counted only a few times. J is TRBJ2-7 and V is TRBV7-8; 7 bases align to TRBD1. The CDR3 is 16 residues long. V lost 6 bases to trimming and J lost 5 bases; unmatched junction nucleotides: 16. Germline V gene lookup returns CDR1 SGHVS and CDR2 FQNEAQ. The CDR3, as DNA: TGTGCCAGCAGTAACTGGGCCCCCACAGGGGTCCACGAGCAGTACTTC. Translating gives CASSNWAPTGVHEQYF.

This clonotype was counted between two and nine times. The CDR3: CASSRNRGQEQYF. The CDR3 coding sequence is TGTGCCAGCAGCCGAAACAGGGGGCAAGAGCAGTACTTC. The genes are TRBV3-1 and TRBJ2-7; TRBD1 agrees at 9 bases. This CDR3 spans 13 amino acids. CDR1 and CDR2 from the germline V gene are LGHDT and YNNKEL (reference sequence). After removal of 4 bases from V and 7 bases from J, the junction contained 5 bases not matched to a gene.

Many counts were recorded for this clonotype. The rearrangement uses TRBV28 and TRBJ1-4; 8 positions match TRBD1. Germline V lookup: CDR1 MDHEN, CDR2 SYDVKM. The CDR3 is made up of 14 amino acids. J was trimmed by 8 bases and V by 6 bases; bases with no gene match: 8. The CDR3 loop reads CASREPGQDEKLFF. The CDR3 nucleotides read TGTGCCAGCAGAGAGCCGGGACAGGACGAAAAACTGTTTTTT.

This clonotype was counted at least ten times. The gene calls are TRBV28 and TRBJ2-5; 8 bases map to TRBD1. V lost 7 bases, J lost 7 bases, and 8 bases stayed unmatched. Germline assignment: CDR1 MDHEN and CDR2 SYDVKM. The length of the CDR3 is 13 residues. The CDR3, as DNA: TGTGCCAGCACCCCGGACAGGGAATGGACCCAGTACTTC. Its translation is CASTPDREWTQYF.

The chain joins TRBV5-8 to TRBJ2-5; D might be TRBD2 (6 bases). The CDR3 consists of 15 residues. In germline, CDR1 is SGHTS, CDR2 YDEGEE. Trimming stripped 3 bases from V and 1 base from J, with 13 bases between. CDR3: CASSYHRGTQETQYF. The CDR3 DNA sequence: TGTGCCAGCAGCTATCACCGGGGGACCCAAGAGACCCAGTACTTC.

Many counts were recorded for this clonotype. The chain links TRBV5-1 to TRBJ1-2; no clear D gene. The V end lost 0 bases, the J end lost 8 bases, and 11 bases lay between the germline ends. CDR1 and CDR2 from the germline V gene are SGHRS and YFSETQ. The CDR3 is 13 amino acids. The CDR3 loop reads CASSLAGFQGYTF. CDR3 nucleotide sequence: TGCGCCAGCAGCTTGGCCGGGTTTCAAGGCTACACCTTC.

This clonotype was counted once. The chain carries TRBV11-2 and TRBJ2-1; no reliable D call. The CDR3 runs to 14 residues. Looked up from germline, CDR1 is SGHAT and CDR2 is FQNNGV. Trimming pared 3 bases from V and 15 bases from J, leaving 21 bases between. CDR3 sequence reads: CASSFERGNPYSFF. In DNA, the CDR3 is TGTGCCAGCAGCTTTGAACGAGGTAACCCTTATTCGTTCTTC.

The rearrangement links TRBV19 to TRBJ2-7; 9 bases are shared with TRBD2. CDR3 length: 14 residues. Trimming took 3 bases from V and 7 from J; bases not matched to a gene: 7. Per germline, CDR1 LNHDA and CDR2 SQIVND (reference sequence). CDR3 coding DNA: TGTGCCAGTAGTATCCTAGCGGGAATGAATGAGCAGTACTTC. It specifies CASSILAGMNEQYF.

This clonotype was picked up many times. The V and J genes are TRBV24-1 and TRBJ1-5; a weak D match, TRBD1 (5 bases). The V gene's germline CDR1 is KGHDR and CDR2 SFDVKD. The CDR3 extends over 16 amino acids. V lost 4 bases and J 1 base, leaving 13 bases between the germline ends. CDR3 bases: TGTGCCACCAGTGACCCTGGGGCGGGGAGCAATCAGCCCCAGCATTTT. Protein: CATSDPGAGSNQPQHF.

This chain links TRBV7-9 with TRBJ2-2; 8 bases line up with TRBD1. This CDR3 is 17 amino acids long. Germline V gene lookup returns CDR1 SEHNR and CDR2 FQNEAQ (reference sequence). V lost 5 bases, J lost 3 bases, and 11 bases stayed unmatched. The chain's CDR3 is CASSLRSGGVDTGELFF. DNA of the CDR3: TGTGCCAGCAGCCTAAGATCAGGGGGCGTCGACACCGGGGAGCTGTTTTTT. Supplemented by reference TRBV7-9 and TRBJ2-2, the full variable domain reads DTGVSQNPRHKITKRGQNVTFRCDPISEHNRLYWYRQTLGQGPEFLTYFQNEAQLEKSRLLSDRFSAERPKGSFSTLEIQRTEQGDSAMYLCASSLRSGGVDTGELFFGEGSRLTVL.